A single sample gave rise to the 30 T cell receptor beta chains below, sequenced in a study of T cell responses to AZD1222 COVID-19 vaccine. Some clones are missing from TCRdb's copy, which holds only in-frame ones; the method was immunoSEQ multiplex PCR. Seen here are roughly 82,000 clones, approximately 85% observed once, and the top ten hold approximately 13%. The material sequenced was peripheral blood, taken on day 0 of AZD1222 vaccination. The receptors come from an adult in good health.

The CDR3 DNA is TGTGCCTGGACCCCAGGCCGGGGGGGCGAAACCCTCTTGCCTGAGGAGACCCAGTACTTC. Translating gives CAWTPGRGGETLLPEETQYF. This chain uses TRBV30 with TRBJ2-5; 8 bases match TRBD2. Germline V gives CDR1 GTSNPN, CDR2 SVGIG (reference sequence). Trimming took 4 bases from V and 5 from J; bases not matched to a gene: 27. The CDR3 has 20 residues.

This clone was seen just once. J is TRBJ2-7 and V is TRBV7-3, with 10 nucleotides matching TRBD2. The CDR3 has 16 residues. Germline-derived CDR1 and CDR2 are SGHTA and FQGTGA. V lost 2 bases, J lost 2 bases, and 6 bases stayed unmatched. CDR3 in amino acids: CASSLWTSGLPYEQYF. The CDR3 nucleotides read TGTGCCAGCAGCTTATGGACTAGCGGTCTACCCTACGAGCAGTACTTC. The full variable domain, completed using reference TRBV7-3 and TRBJ2-7, is GAGVSQTPSNKVTEKGKYVELRCDPISGHTALYWYRQSLGQGPEFLIYFQGTGAADDSGLPNDRFFAVRPEGSVSTLKIQRTERGDSAVYLCASSLWTSGLPYEQYFGPGTRLTVT.

CDR3 nucleotides: TGCGCCAGCAGCTCCGGTCGCACAGGGGCTTTCTTT. Its translation: CASSSGRTGAFF. The chain employs TRBV5-1 and TRBJ1-1; TRBD1 is a possible D gene (6 bases). Between the trimmed V and J ends, which lost 3 bases and 11 bases, there was a span of 14 bases. Germline V gives CDR1 SGHRS, CDR2 YFSETQ. The CDR3 is made up of 12 amino acids. Using reference TRBV5-1 and TRBJ1-1 for the parts outside the CDR3, the full variable domain is KAGVTQTPRYLIKTRGQQVTLSCSPISGHRSVSWYQQTPGQGLQFLFEYFSETQRNKGNFPGRFSGRQFSNSRSEMNVSTLELGDSALYLCASSSGRTGAFFGQGTRLTVV.

This chain connects TRBV29-1 to TRBJ1-3; no clear D. Germline CDR1 reads SQVTM; CDR2 reads ANQGSEA. The ends were cut back, 5 bases at V and 4 bases at J, with 12 bases in the middle. The CDR3 is 13 residues long. The CDR3 DNA reads TGCAGCGTTAGTGGCTTGGACGGAAACACCATATATTTT. Protein sequence: CSVSGLDGNTIYF. The variable domain in full, with the rest retrieved from reference TRBV29-1 and TRBJ1-3, is SAVISQKPSRDICQRGTSLTIQCQVDSQVTMMFWYRQQPGQSLTLIATANQGSEATYESGFVIDKFPISRPNLTFSTLTVSNMSPEDSSIYLCSVSGLDGNTIYFGEGSWLTVV.

This clone was recorded once. The chain recombines TRBV15 with TRBJ1-5; D unresolved. Trimming removed 8 bases from V and 3 bases from J, with 11 bases in between. Per germline, CDR1 LNHNV and CDR2 YYDKDF (reference sequence). The CDR3 has 13 amino acids. The DNA for the CDR3 is TGTGCCACCGCACCGGGATCCAATCAGCCCCAGCATTTT. As protein: CATAPGSNQPQHF.

The chain carries TRBV3-1 (or the pseudogene TRBV3-2) and TRBJ2-5; a possible D gene is TRBD1 (6 bases). Germline CDR1 and CDR2: LGHDT and YNNKEL (reference sequence). The CDR3 is made up of 17 amino acids. Trimming shortened V by 0 bases and J by 2 bases, and 16 bases separated the two germline ends. CDR3 protein: CASSQEGRGLRQETQYF. CDR3 coding DNA: TGTGCCAGCAGCCAAGAAGGCAGGGGCCTTAGGCAAGAGACCCAGTACTTC.

The rearrangement joins TRBV5-1 to TRBJ2-2; 12 bases agree with TRBD2. The CDR3 runs to 18 residues. The germline V gene has CDR1 SGHRS and CDR2 YFSETQ. V was pared by 1 base and J by 0 bases, with 4 bases of the junction left unmatched. The CDR3 DNA follows: TGCGCCAGCAGCTTGCGTCCTAGCGGGGGGGCGAACACCGGGGAGCTGTTTTTT. Its protein is CASSLRPSGGANTGELFF.

The rearrangement links TRBV18 to TRBJ1-1; a possible D gene is TRBD1 (5 bases). From germline, CDR1 is KGHSH and CDR2 LQKENI. The germline V and J ends were trimmed by 3 bases and 6 bases, with 8 bases remaining between them. The length of the CDR3 is 12 residues. CDR3 amino acids: CASSPRGPEAFF. The CDR3 region has the DNA TGTGCCAGCTCACCGAGGGGTCCTGAAGCTTTCTTT.

V gene TRBV12-5 combines with J gene TRBJ1-5, with TRBD1 matching 7 bases. CDR1 and CDR2 (germline): LGHNT, FRNRAP. CDR3 length: 17 residues. The V gene end was trimmed by 7 bases and the J gene end by 1 base; junction bases not matched to a gene: 13. Here the CDR3 reads CASVQGGGRGSNQPQHF. Here the CDR3 DNA reads TGTGCTAGTGTTCAGGGGGGAGGTCGGGGAAGCAATCAGCCCCAGCATTTT.

This clone was seen a single time. The chain joins TRBV4-1 to TRBJ1-2; D is uncertain. The V end was cut by 0 bases, the J end by 8 bases, with 13 bases between. The CDR3 runs to 14 residues. The V gene's germline CDR1 is MGHRA and CDR2 YSYEKL. The CDR3 DNA reads TGCGCCAGCAGCCAAGATTGGGGAGTGGACGGCTACACCTTC. Translation gives CASSQDWGVDGYTF.

This clone has just one count. The chain is built from TRBV6-2 or TRBV6-3 and TRBJ2-5; D remains ambiguous. Germline V gives CDR1 MNHEY, CDR2 SVGEGT. The CDR3 is 14 residues long. V lost 4 bases, J lost 5 bases, and 14 bases lay in between. Here the CDR3 reads CASSFLTQQETQYF. In nucleotides, the CDR3 is TGTGCCAGCAGTTTTTTGACACAGCAGGAGACCCAGTACTTC.

This chain connects TRBV7-8 to TRBJ1-1; D gene uncertain. Trimming removed 3 bases at V and 4 bases at J, with 12 bases between. The CDR3 is made up of 14 amino acids. Per the germline V gene, CDR1 is SGHVS and CDR2 is FQNEAQ. As DNA, the CDR3 is TGTGCCAGCAGCTTTGACCTCCGGGGCACTGAAGCTTTCTTT. It codes for CASSFDLRGTEAFF.

The chain joins TRBV12-3 or TRBV12-4 to TRBJ2-3; tentatively, D is TRBD1 or TRBD2 (5 bases each). Between the trimmed V and J ends, which lost 7 bases and 4 bases, there was a span of 12 bases. This CDR3 spans 13 amino acids. Here the CDR3 reads CASTGRSPDTQYF. The CDR3 bases are TGTGCCAGCACGGGACGGAGCCCAGATACGCAGTATTTT.

Details on this clone: An end of the junction does not agree with germline; a read error may underlie this. The rearrangement links TRBV3-1 (or the pseudogene TRBV3-2) to TRBJ1-1, with D uncertain. The germline gives CDR1 LGHDT, CDR2 YNNKEL (reference sequence). The CDR3 covers 12 residues. The CDR3 nucleotides are TGTGCCAGCAGCCAAGATCGAACGCTACCCCACTTT. It specifies CASSQDRTLPHF.

The chain recombines TRBV5-6 with TRBJ1-5; D is ambiguous. The V and J ends lost 2 bases and 5 bases respectively, with 11 bases between them. This CDR3 comprises 14 residues. Looked up from germline, CDR1 is SGHDT and CDR2 is YYEEEE. The CDR3 region has the DNA TGTGCCAGCAGCTTAATGAGAGCCGATCAGCCCCAGCATTTT. The encoded protein is CASSLMRADQPQHF.

This rearrangement joins TRBV2 to TRBJ2-6; 11 bases are a match to TRBD1. V lost 4 bases and J lost 1; bases outside the gene matches: 6. Per the germline V gene, CDR1 is SNHLY and CDR2 is FYNNEI. This CDR3 spans 18 amino acids. CDR3 nucleotide sequence: TGTGCCAGCAGTGGAGGACAGGGGGCGCGATCTGGGGCCAACGTCCTGACTTTC. Translation gives CASSGGQGARSGANVLTF.

J is TRBJ2-1 and V is TRBV27; possibly TRBD2 for D (6 bases). V shed 4 bases and J shed 5 bases, with 18 bases lying between them. The length of the CDR3 is 16 residues. Germline CDR1 is MNHEY and CDR2 is SMNVEV (reference sequence). CDR3 region: CASSYHRAGGDNEQFF. The CDR3 DNA reads as TGTGCCAGCAGTTACCACCGGGCGGGCGGGGACAATGAGCAGTTCTTC.

The J gene is TRBJ1-3, the V gene TRBV6-5; D is possibly TRBD1 (5 bases). Germline V gene data show CDR1 as MNHEY and CDR2 as SVGAGI. The ends were cut back, 0 bases at V and 4 bases at J, with 13 bases in the middle. The CDR3 runs 16 residues. CDR3 sequence reads: CASSYSMGLAGNTIYF. The CDR3 bases are TGTGCCAGCAGTTACTCTATGGGGCTGGCGGGAAACACCATATATTTT.

The rearrangement joins TRBV28 to TRBJ2-7, with D tentatively TRBD2 (5 bases). This CDR3 region has 16 residues. CDR1 and CDR2 from the germline V gene are MDHEN and SYDVKM. The germline V and J ends were trimmed by 3 bases and 0 bases, with 15 bases remaining between them. CDR3 nucleotide sequence: TGTGCCAGCAGTTTTGGAGGCAGCTCCTCCTCCTACGAGCAGTACTTC. The encoded protein is CASSFGGSSSSYEQYF.

The chain is built from TRBV4-2 and TRBJ1-5, with 8 bases identical to TRBD1. Germline V CDR1 and CDR2: LGHNA, YNFKEQ. The CDR3 is 14 residues long. V shed 0 bases and J 7 bases; nucleotides not matched to a gene: 2. CDR3 residues: CASSQEQGGQPQHF. CDR3 nucleotides: TGTGCCAGCAGCCAAGAACAGGGGGGACAGCCCCAGCATTTT.

This chain connects TRBV11-1 to TRBJ1-1, with D maybe TRBD1 (5 bases). V lost 0 bases and J 4 bases, leaving 6 bases between the germline ends. The CDR3 extends over 13 amino acids. Germline CDR1 SGHAT, CDR2 FQDESV (reference sequence). The CDR3 coding sequence is TGTGCCAGCAGCTTAGCGGGGACCACTGAAGCTTTCTTT. Amino acids: CASSLAGTTEAFF.

The chain is built from TRBV24-1 and TRBJ2-1; the match to TRBD1 covers 12 bases. The germline gives CDR1 KGHDR, CDR2 SFDVKD. V lost 4 bases and J lost 3; bases outside the gene matches: 6. The length of the CDR3 is 17 residues. The CDR3: CATSEMGQGANYNEQFF. CDR3 DNA: TGTGCCACCAGTGAGATGGGACAGGGGGCAAACTACAATGAGCAGTTCTTC.

The rearrangement joins TRBV7-2 to TRBJ1-6; D not certain. CDR3 length: 14 residues. Trimming left V 7 bases short and J 6 bases short, with 13 bases between. CDR1 SGHTA and CDR2 FQGNSA come from the germline V gene. This chain's CDR3 is CASTPGGSNSPLHF. Here the CDR3 DNA reads TGTGCCAGCACCCCAGGAGGGTCTAATTCACCCCTCCACTTT.

This chain connects TRBV11-3 to TRBJ1-5; maybe TRBD1 (6 bases). From germline, CDR1 is SGHNT and CDR2 YENEEA. The CDR3 totals 17 residues. Trimming shortened V by 1 base and J by 0 bases, and 13 bases separated the two germline ends. The CDR3 sequence: CASSLGRGQDSNQPQHF. For the CDR3, the DNA is TGTGCCAGCAGCTTAGGTCGGGGGCAGGATAGCAATCAGCCCCAGCATTTT. Supplemented by reference TRBV11-3 and TRBJ1-5, the full variable domain reads EAGVVQSPRYKIIEKKQPVAFWCNPISGHNTLYWYLQNLGQGPELLIRYENEEAVDDSQLPKDRFSAERLKGVDSTLKIQPAELGDSAVYLCASSLGRGQDSNQPQHFGDGTRLSIL.

CDR3 bases: TGTGCCAGCAGTGCCCATACCCCCTCCGGGGCCAACGTCCTGACTTTC. It encodes CASSAHTPSGANVLTF. The chain carries TRBV2 and TRBJ2-6; no definite D call. The germline V gene has CDR1 SNHLY and CDR2 FYNNEI. V was pared by 4 bases and J by 4 bases, with 14 bases between. The CDR3 sequence is 16 residues long.

Here the CDR3 DNA reads TGTGCCAGTACCCCCGGGACAGGGAACACCGGGGAGCTGTTTTTT. This sequence encodes CASTPGTGNTGELFF. The chain is built from TRBV19 and TRBJ2-2, with TRBD1 matching over 8 bases. Unmatched junction bases numbered 5, after V lost 7 bases and J lost 1 base. This CDR3 spans 15 amino acids. Germline V gene sequence: CDR1 LNHDA, CDR2 SQIVND (reference sequence).

This chain links TRBV6-5 with TRBJ2-3; 10 bases align to TRBD2. The CDR3 covers 15 residues. V was pared by 7 bases and J by 2 bases, with 6 bases of the junction left unmatched. Germline CDR1 is MNHEY and CDR2 is SVGAGI. For the CDR3, the DNA is TGTGCCAGCACCTTAGCGGGGGGAATCACAGATACGCAGTATTTT. It encodes CASTLAGGITDTQYF.

The chain is built from TRBV5-1 and TRBJ1-2; no reliable D call. The CDR3 is 14 amino acids. Germline CDR1 and CDR2: SGHRS and YFSETQ. The V and J ends lost 4 bases and 0 bases respectively, with 10 bases between them. In DNA, the CDR3 is TGCGCCAGCAGCCCGACCGCTACTAACTATGGCTACACCTTC. As protein: CASSPTATNYGYTF. Combining the CDR3 with reference TRBV5-1 and TRBJ1-2 gives the whole variable domain KAGVTQTPRYLIKTRGQQVTLSCSPISGHRSVSWYQQTPGQGLQFLFEYFSETQRNKGNFPGRFSGRQFSNSRSEMNVSTLELGDSALYLCASSPTATNYGYTFGSGTRLTVV.

This clone was detected only once. This chain links TRBV19 with TRBJ2-7, with D possibly being TRBD2 (6 bases). This CDR3 region has 16 residues. Trimming pared 4 bases from V and 5 bases from J, leaving 21 bases between. In germline, CDR1 is LNHDA, CDR2 SQIVND (reference sequence). CDR3: CASSTTGRGGYDEQYF. The CDR3 coding sequence is TGTGCCAGTAGTACGACGGGGCGGGGCGGGTATGACGAGCAGTACTTC.

The rearrangement uses TRBV7-9 and TRBJ1-1, with D possibly TRBD1 on 6 matching bases. V was clipped by 1 base and J by 4 bases, with 13 bases between them. The CDR3 is 15 amino acids. Germline CDR1 SEHNR, CDR2 FQNEAQ (reference sequence). CDR3 DNA: TGTGCCAGCAGCTTAGTGCTGGGGGGCTCCACTGAAGCTTTCTTT. The encoded protein is CASSLVLGGSTEAFF.